This T cell receptor beta chain was recorded in a study of regulatory T cells in long-lasting Graves disease. Background on the study: Persistent Graves' disease denoted over 5 years of antithyroid drugs plus positive TSH receptor antibodies.

Remarks on this clonotype: What it binds is unknown.

TCR beta libraries were built with iRepertoire HTBI primers and Arm-PCR of CDR3 regions. TCRdb ran MiXCR on the multiplex PCR reads and lists one entry per CDR3 protein. The table lists 400,000 to 600,000 distinct CDR3 sequences, about 22% of them singletons. Findings of the study overall: Few sampled subjects may have lowered accuracy.

Germline V gene sequence: CDR1 SGDLS, CDR2 YYNGEE. The CDR3 consists of 15 residues. Time point described: persistent/refractory GD, antithyroid drugs over 5 years with positive TRAb. With RNA extracted from PBMCs as input, the TCR library was made. The specimen was peripheral blood mononuclear cells (PBMCs), collected when the disease was refractory, from a patient treated with antithyroid drugs. This receptor was identified in a female donor with Graves disease. The chain links TRBV9 to TRBJ2-5, with D perhaps matching TRBD2 (5 bases). The J call is in doubt because the DNA end fits TRBJ2-1 better. Written as DNA, the CDR3 is TGTGCCAGCAGCGTATTACTAGTCGCGGTCGATGAGCAGTTCTTC. This sequence encodes CASSVLLVAVDEQFF.